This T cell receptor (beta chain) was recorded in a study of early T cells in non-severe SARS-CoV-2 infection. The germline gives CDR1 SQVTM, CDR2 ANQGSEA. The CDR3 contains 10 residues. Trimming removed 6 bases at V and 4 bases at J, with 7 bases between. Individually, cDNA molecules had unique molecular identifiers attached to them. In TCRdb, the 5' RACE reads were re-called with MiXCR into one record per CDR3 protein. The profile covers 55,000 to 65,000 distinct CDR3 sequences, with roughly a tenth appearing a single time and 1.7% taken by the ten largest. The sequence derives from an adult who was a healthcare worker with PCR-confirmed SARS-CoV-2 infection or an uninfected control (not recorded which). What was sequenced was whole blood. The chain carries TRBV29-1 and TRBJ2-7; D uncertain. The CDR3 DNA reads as TGCAGCGTCGCAGATTACGAGCAGTACTTC. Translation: CSVADYEQYF.